The rows below give T cell receptor beta chains drawn from one sample of a study of shared clonotypes between healthy human individuals. Method: immunoSEQ multiplex PCR; TCRdb's copy keeps in-frame clones and lacks some. The data show hundreds of thousands of clones, 74% seen once. The sequencing input was memory CD4+ T cells sorted from blood. The receptors derive from a man aged 25 to 40 in good health. CDR3s include the opening cysteine and the closing phenylalanine or tryptophan. D genes are given only for firm matches. Clone sizes are given selectively: once, few, many, or a class where the clone is expanded.

once TRBJ2-1 TRBV29-1 NA TGCAGCGTTGATGAGGTCTCCTACAATGAGCAGTTCTTC CSVDEVSYNEQFF
NA TRBJ1-5 TRBV21-1 NA TGTGCCAGCAGACCCGAGTGCGGGACAGGGGGGCGATTGTTCAATCAGCCCCAGCATTTT CASRPECGTGGRLFNQPQHF
NA TRBJ2-3 TRBV29-1 TRBD2 TGCAGCGTTAGGCGGGAGGCAGATACGCAGTATTTT CSVRREADTQYF
once TRBJ1-1 TRBV5-8 NA TGTGCCAGCAGCGGGTGGGCAGGGCTGAACACTGAAGCTTTCTTT CASSGWAGLNTEAFF
NA TRBJ2-7 TRBV4-1 TRBD2 TGCGCCAGCAGCCAAGATCTCGAGCGGGAGAGATGGCACCCCTACGAGCAGTACTTC CASSQDLERERWHPYEQYF
NA TRBJ2-1 TRBV4-3 NA TGCGCCAGCAGCCAAGATCGTGGAACCCCCCGGGAGCAGTTCTTC CASSQDRGTPREQFF
NA TRBJ2-2 TRBV5-4 TRBD1 TGTGCCAGCACTTCCGGGACAGGGGCCCCCGGGAGGAGCACCGGGGAGCTGTTTTTT CASTSGTGAPGRSTGELFF
NA TRBJ2-2 TRBV28 NA TGTGCCAGCAGTTCTCTCCCCGGGGAGCTGTTTTTT CASSSLPGELFF
many TRBJ2-1 TRBV10-1 NA TGCGCCAGCAGTGAGTCTCCAAGTTCCTACAATGAGCAGTTCTTC CASSESPSSYNEQFF
NA TRBJ2-1 TRBV2 TRBD1 TGTGCCAGCAGTCGGGACAGGGTTCCCAATGAGCAGTTCTTC CASSRDRVPNEQFF
NA TRBJ2-7 TRBV7-8 TRBD1 TGTGCCAGCAGCCCGGACAGGGGCGAGCAGTACTTC CASSPDRGEQYF
NA TRBJ2-7 TRBV9 NA TGTGCCAGCAGCGTAGCCGCCCAGTACGAGCAGTACTTC CASSVAAQYEQYF
NA TRBJ1-1 TRBV28 TRBD1 TGTGCCAGCAGAAAAAGGGACAGCGTAGTCGGCGTAGCTTTCTTT CASRKRDSVVGVAFF
NA TRBJ2-1 TRBV4-1 TRBD2 TGCGCCAGCAGACTAGCGGGAGGGTCCAATGAGCAGTTCTTC CASRLAGGSNEQFF
few TRBJ2-2 TRBV21-1 NA TGTGCCAGCACCCGACCCTTGCTACGTACGCGTTTGCGCACCGGGGAGCTGTTTTTT CASTRPLLRTRLRTGELFF
NA TRBJ2-2 TRBV7-6 TRBD2 TGTGCCAGCAGCTCGGAGACTAGCGGGAACACCGGGGAGCTGTTTTTT CASSSETSGNTGELFF
NA TRBJ1-1 TRBV7-9 NA TGTGCCAGCAGCTTTTCGGGGAGCACTGAAGCTTTCTTT CASSFSGSTEAFF
NA TRBJ1-4 TRBV5-1 NA TGCGCCAGCAGCTTGGGACGGATTAATGAAAAACTGTTTTTT CASSLGRINEKLFF
NA TRBJ2-5 TRBV5-1 TRBD2 TGCGCCAGCAGGGAAGGACTAGCGGGGCAAGAGACCCAGTACTTC CASREGLAGQETQYF
once TRBJ2-1 TRBV5-3 TRBD1 TGTGCCAGAAGCGGGGGACAGGGTAGCTACAATGAGCAGTTCTTC CARSGGQGSYNEQFF
NA TRBJ2-1 TRBV14 NA TGTGCCAGCAGCCACCTGGCGGGTGGTGAGCAGTTCTTC CASSHLAGGEQFF
NA TRBJ2-5 TRBV11-2 TRBD2 TGTGCCAGCAGCCAGGGGACTAGCGGGAGATCCCAGTACTTC CASSQGTSGRSQYF
NA TRBJ1-5 TRBV18 TRBD1 TGTGCCAGCTCACCCGACAGGGAGTGGAGCAATCAGCCCCAGCATTTT CASSPDREWSNQPQHF
few TRBJ2-7 TRBV27 NA TGTGCCTATCCCGCCGGGCTAGTGTTGGAGCAGTACTTC CAYPAGLVLEQYF
once TRBJ2-5 TRBV11-2 TRBD1 TGTGCCAGCAGCGCGCGACAGGGTTTGGTGTGGGAGACCCAGTACTTC CASSARQGLVWETQYF
NA TRBJ1-4 TRBV5-8 NA TGTGCCAGCAGACACCGCGGAGGAGGTCCTAATGAAAAACTGTTTTTT CASRHRGGGPNEKLFF
few TRBJ2-5 TRBV19 TRBD2 TGTGCCAGTAGTGGACTAGCGGGAAGGGAGACCCAGTACTTC CASSGLAGRETQYF
NA TRBJ2-1 TRBV5-1 NA TGCGCCAGCAGCGGCGACGTAGCCTACAATGAGCAGTTCTTC CASSGDVAYNEQFF
NA TRBJ1-1 TRBV7-8 NA TGTGCCAGCAGCTCCAAACAGGGGAACACTGAAGCTTTCTTT CASSSKQGNTEAFF
NA TRBJ1-5 TRBV2 TRBD1 TGTGCCAGCAGTGAAACCGGACAGGTATGGTCCCAGCATTTT CASSETGQVWSQHF
many TRBJ2-3 TRBV15 NA TGTGCCACCGGTTCGGGGGCCTTCCCAGATACGCAGTATTTT CATGSGAFPDTQYF
NA TRBJ2-1 TRBV27 NA TGTGCCAGCAGTTCCTCCCTTGACATTACCTACAATGAGCAGTTCTTC CASSSSLDITYNEQFF
NA TRBJ1-4 TRBV4-1 NA TGCGCCAGCAGCCAAGTTGGCTCAACTAATGAAAAACTGTTTTTT CASSQVGSTNEKLFF
NA TRBJ2-1 TRBV2 TRBD1 TGTGCCAGCAAAGGACAGGGGGCAGTGGGTGAGCAGTTCTTC CASKGQGAVGEQFF
NA TRBJ2-7 TRBV7-2 NA TGTGCCAGCAGCTTTAGGGAATACGAGCAGTACTTC CASSFREYEQYF
NA TRBJ2-1 TRBV7-3 TRBD2 TGTGCCAGCAGCGCTACTAGCGGTAACAATGAGCAGTTCTTC CASSATSGNNEQFF
NA TRBJ2-2 TRBV29-1 TRBD1 TGCAGCGCCCTGGACAGGGCTGCGAACACCGGGGAGCTGTTTTTT CSALDRAANTGELFF
few TRBJ2-5 TRBV28 TRBD2 TGTGCCAGCAGTTTAGGGGGACTAGTGGAGACCCAGTACTTC CASSLGGLVETQYF
NA TRBJ1-2 TRBV5-5 NA TGTGCCAGCAGCTATAGGTGGGACTATGGCAACACCTTC CASSYRWDYGNTF
few TRBJ1-1 TRBV30 NA TGTGCCTGGAGGTCGCAGGGAAGGAGGACTGAAGCTTTCTTT CAWRSQGRRTEAFF
NA TRBJ2-7 TRBV13 NA TGTGCCAGCAGCCCAAGGGGGGGAGGGCCCCGCGAGCAGTACTTC CASSPRGGGPREQYF
few TRBJ2-2 TRBV28 NA TGTGCCAGCAGTTATTCGGTCACCGGGGAGCTGTTTTTT CASSYSVTGELFF
NA TRBJ2-4 TRBV28 NA TGTGCCAGCGGAAGTTCCAGGGTGAACATTCAGTACTTC CASGSSRVNIQYF
NA TRBJ2-2 TRBV7-3 NA TGTGCCAGCAGCATTGGGGCCGGTATGAACACCGGGGAGCTGTTTTTT CASSIGAGMNTGELFF
NA TRBJ2-1 TRBV28 NA TGTGCCAGCAGTTTTCAGGGGGGGCAAGGCAATGAGCAGTTCTTC CASSFQGGQGNEQFF
NA TRBJ2-3 TRBV18 NA TGTGCCAGCTCACCATCATCAGCAGATACGCAGTATTTT CASSPSSADTQYF
once TRBJ2-7 TRBV11-2 NA TGTGCCAGCAGCTCACGCCGGGTCGAGCAGTACTTC CASSSRRVEQYF
few TRBJ1-2 TRBV7-2 NA TGTGCCAGCAGCGCCCATCAGGTGTCGAGAGATGGCTACACCTTC CASSAHQVSRDGYTF